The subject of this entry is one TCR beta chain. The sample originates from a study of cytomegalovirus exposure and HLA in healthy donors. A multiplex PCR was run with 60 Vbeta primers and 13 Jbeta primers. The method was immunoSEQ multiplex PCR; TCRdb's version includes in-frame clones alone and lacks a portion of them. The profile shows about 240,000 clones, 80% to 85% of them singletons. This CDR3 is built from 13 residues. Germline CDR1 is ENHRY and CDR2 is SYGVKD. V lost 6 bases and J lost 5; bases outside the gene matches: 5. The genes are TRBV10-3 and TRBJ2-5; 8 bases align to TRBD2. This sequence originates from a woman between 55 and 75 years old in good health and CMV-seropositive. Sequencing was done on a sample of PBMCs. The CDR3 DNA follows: TGTGCCATCAGCCCCCGGGAGGGTGAGACCCAGTACTTC. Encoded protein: CAISPREGETQYF.